The 19 T cell receptor beta chains below come from one sample, sequenced in a study of blood T cell repertoires in COVID-19. Sequenced by immunoSEQ multiplex PCR; TCRdb stores in-frame clones only, minus some. Among tens of thousands of clones, less than 90% were seen once, and the ten largest hold about 28%. Sequencing input: peripheral blood. Receptors originate from a human donor in a cohort sampled during active COVID-19.

The V gene is TRBV29-1, the J gene TRBJ2-1; a possible D gene is TRBD1 (8 bases). The germline V gene has CDR1 SQVTM and CDR2 ANQGSEA. V was clipped by 3 bases and J by 7 bases, with 16 bases between them. CDR3 size: 14 residues. CDR3 nucleotide sequence: TGCAGCGTTGAGAGAGGACAGGGAGGGAATGAGCAGTTCTTC. It encodes CSVERGQGGNEQFF.

This clone was found a few times. For the CDR3, the DNA is TGCGCCAGCAGCCTTAGCGGGGGGGAATTCTACGAGCAGTACTTC. As protein: CASSLSGGEFYEQYF. The chain couples TRBV5-1 to TRBJ2-7, with 11 bases that match TRBD2. J was trimmed by 3 bases and V by 4 bases; bases with no gene match: 6. The CDR3 runs to 15 residues. The germline gives CDR1 SGHRS, CDR2 YFSETQ.

This clone was recorded once. CDR3 bases: TGTGCCAGCAGTTCAGGACTTGCCTACCTAAGCTCCTACAATGAGCAGTTCTTC. Protein product: CASSSGLAYLSSYNEQFF. The chain is built from TRBV6-2 or TRBV6-3 and TRBJ2-1; TRBD2 might be the D (5 bases). This CDR3 has 18 amino acids. Trimming removed 4 bases at V and 0 bases at J, with 19 bases between. In germline, CDR1 is MNHEY, CDR2 SVGEGT.

CDR3 nucleotides: TGTGCCAGCAGCTTAGGTAGCCATGGCTACACCTTC. This encodes CASSLGSHGYTF. The V and J genes are TRBV7-9 and TRBJ1-2; no reliable D call. The CDR3 length is 12 residues. Germline assignment: CDR1 SEHNR and CDR2 FQNEAQ (reference sequence). V lost 1 base and J lost 6, with 6 bases in between.

The chain joins TRBV4-1 to TRBJ2-1; 10 bases fit TRBD1. CDR3 length equals 16 residues. CDR1 and CDR2 (germline): MGHRA, YSYEKL. Losses at the gene ends were 3 bases for V and 7 bases for J; bases not matched to a gene: 9. CDR3 DNA: TGCGCCAGCAGCCAGTGGGGGACAGGGGATGGGAATGAGCAGTTCTTC. Translating gives CASSQWGTGDGNEQFF.

The chain has TRBV5-1 and TRBJ2-5; no firm D call. The V and J ends lost 4 bases and 5 bases respectively, with 9 bases between them. In germline, CDR1 is SGHRS, CDR2 YFSETQ. The CDR3 is 12 amino acids. The CDR3 DNA follows: TGCGCCAGCAGCAGAAGTGAGGAGACCCAGTACTTC. This encodes CASSRSEETQYF.

V and J are TRBV7-3 and TRBJ2-2; D might be TRBD2 (5 bases). CDR1 and CDR2 from the germline V gene are SGHTA and FQGTGA. This CDR3 is 16 amino acids long. V was cut by 4 bases and J by 4 bases, with 16 bases left in between. DNA of the CDR3: TGTGCCAGCAGCTCACGTACTTGGGCGGGCACCGGGGAGCTGTTTTTT. This codes for CASSSRTWAGTGELFF.

The chain couples TRBV6-2 or TRBV6-3 to TRBJ1-1; unclear D gene. Germline CDR1 reads MNHEY; CDR2 reads SVGEGT. The CDR3 is made up of 13 amino acids. V dropped 4 bases and J dropped 9 bases, with 15 bases sitting between them. The CDR3 protein is CASSSTVPQQAFF. CDR3 nucleotide sequence: TGTGCCAGCAGTTCTACAGTTCCCCAACAAGCTTTCTTT.

Here the CDR3 DNA reads TGTGCCAGCAGTTTATCCTTTCGGGAGCAAGAGACCCAGTACTTC. It translates to CASSLSFREQETQYF. V gene TRBV27 combines with J gene TRBJ2-5; the D gene is possibly TRBD2 (6 bases). Germline V gene data show CDR1 as MNHEY and CDR2 as SMNVEV (reference sequence). V gave up 0 bases and J gave up 2 bases, with 10 bases separating them. The CDR3 runs 15 residues.

The rearrangement uses TRBV7-8 and TRBJ1-5; TRBD1 matches 7 bases. The V gene end was trimmed by 6 bases and the J gene end by 7 bases; junction bases not matched to a gene: 6. This CDR3 contains 13 residues. The germline V gene has CDR1 SGHVS and CDR2 FQNEAQ. CDR3 coding DNA: TGTGCCAGCAGACAAACAGGGGTCCAGCCCCAGCATTTT. It encodes CASRQTGVQPQHF.

V and J are TRBV28 and TRBJ1-5, with D hard to call. The CDR3 is made up of 14 amino acids. The V and J ends lost 9 bases and 3 bases respectively, with 15 bases between them. The germline V gene has CDR1 MDHEN and CDR2 SYDVKM. CDR3 region: CASEGTQDNQPQHF. CDR3 nucleotides: TGTGCCAGTGAGGGTACTCAAGACAATCAGCCCCAGCATTTT.

The chain couples TRBV7-6 to TRBJ2-3; D perhaps matches TRBD2 (5 bases). Trimming removed 5 bases at V and 6 bases at J, with 12 bases between. The CDR3 consists of 13 residues. Germline V gene data show CDR1 as SGHVS and CDR2 as FNYEAQ. CDR3 residues: CASSPNSGDTQYF. CDR3 DNA: TGTGCCAGCAGCCCCAATTCGGGGGATACGCAGTATTTT.

J is TRBJ2-3 and V is TRBV7-9; 16 positions match TRBD2. With V trimmed by 4 bases and J by 4 bases, 5 bases remained unmatched. This CDR3 has 17 amino acids. From germline, CDR1 is SEHNR and CDR2 FQNEAQ (reference sequence). In DNA form, the CDR3 reads TGTGCCAGCAGCTGGGGACTAGCGGGGGGGCCTGCAGATACGCAGTATTTT. It codes for CASSWGLAGGPADTQYF.

V is TRBV2 and J is TRBJ2-7, with TRBD1 matching over 9 bases. The CDR3 covers 14 residues. The junction had 4 bases not matched to a gene; V was cut back by 5 bases and J by 2 bases. The V gene's germline CDR1 is SNHLY and CDR2 FYNNEI. CDR3 DNA sequence: TGTGCCAGCAGTCCGGGACAGGGTACCTACGAGCAGTACGTC. Translation: CASSPGQGTYEQYV.

This chain links TRBV6-2 or TRBV6-3 with TRBJ1-5; TRBD1 might be the D (5 bases). The CDR3 contains 15 residues. V lost 6 bases and J 1 base, leaving 13 bases between the germline ends. CDR1 is MNHEY and CDR2 is SVGEGT in the germline V gene. The CDR3: CASSPVGLSNQPQHF. The CDR3 nucleotides read TGTGCCAGCAGCCCAGTGGGGCTCAGCAATCAGCCCCAGCATTTT.

The CDR3 DNA sequence: TGTGCCAGCAGCAGGACAGGGCCCGAGCAGTACTTC. Its protein product is CASSRTGPEQYF. The chain recombines TRBV2 with TRBJ2-7; the match to TRBD1 covers 8 bases. The germline V gene has CDR1 SNHLY and CDR2 FYNNEI. V lost 6 bases, J lost 6 bases, and 4 bases stayed unmatched. The CDR3 is made up of 12 amino acids.

J is TRBJ2-2 and V is TRBV7-2; TRBD1 might be the D (6 bases). Trimming shortened V by 0 bases and J by 6 bases, and 11 bases separated the two germline ends. The CDR3 is 15 amino acids. In germline, CDR1 is SGHTA, CDR2 FQGNSA. For the CDR3, the DNA is TGTGCCAGCAGCTTAGCGGGACAATGGGCCGGGGAGCTGTTTTTT. Translated: CASSLAGQWAGELFF. Full variable domain (outside the CDR3, taken from reference TRBV7-2 and TRBJ2-2): GAGVSQSPSNKVTEKGKDVELRCDPISGHTALYWYRQSLGQGLEFLIYFQGNSAPDKSGLPSDRFSAERTGGSVSTLTIQRTQQEDSAVYLCASSLAGQWAGELFFGEGSRLTVL.

The V and J genes are TRBV5-1 and TRBJ2-3; D gene unclear. The germline CDR1 and CDR2 sequences are SGHRS and YFSETQ. With 4 bases removed from V and 6 bases from J, the gap between germline ends came to 15 bases. The CDR3 contains 14 residues. CDR3: CASSARLQSDTQYF. CDR3 sequence (DNA): TGCGCCAGCAGCGCCCGACTCCAGTCGGATACGCAGTATTTT.

The chain uses TRBV11-2 and TRBJ2-3; D perhaps matches TRBD2 (5 bases). CDR1 is SGHAT, CDR2 FQNNGV, per germline. The CDR3 sequence is 13 residues long. Trimming stripped 5 bases from V and 6 bases from J, with 12 bases between. As DNA, the CDR3 is TGTGCCAGCAGCCCCCGGGTAGCGGATACGCAGTATTTT. Translating it yields CASSPRVADTQYF.